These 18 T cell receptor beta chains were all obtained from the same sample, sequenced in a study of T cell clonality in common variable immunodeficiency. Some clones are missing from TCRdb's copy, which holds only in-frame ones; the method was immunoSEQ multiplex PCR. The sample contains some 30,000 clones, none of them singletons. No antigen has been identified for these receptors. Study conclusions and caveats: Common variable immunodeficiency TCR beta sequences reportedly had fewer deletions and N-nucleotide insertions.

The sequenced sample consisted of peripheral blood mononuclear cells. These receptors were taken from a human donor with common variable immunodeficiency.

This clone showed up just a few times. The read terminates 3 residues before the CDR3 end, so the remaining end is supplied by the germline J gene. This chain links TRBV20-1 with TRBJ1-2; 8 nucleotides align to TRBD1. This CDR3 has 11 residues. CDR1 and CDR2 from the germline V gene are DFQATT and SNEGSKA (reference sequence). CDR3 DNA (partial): TGCAGTGCAGGACAGGGAGGCGGC. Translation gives CSAGQGGG. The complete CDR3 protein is CSAGQGGGYTF.

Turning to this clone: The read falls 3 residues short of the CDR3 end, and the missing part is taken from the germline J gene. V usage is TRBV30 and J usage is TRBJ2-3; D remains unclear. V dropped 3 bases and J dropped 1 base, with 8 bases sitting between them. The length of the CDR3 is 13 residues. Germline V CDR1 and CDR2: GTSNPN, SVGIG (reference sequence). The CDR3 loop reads CAWRIGGTDTQYF. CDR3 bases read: TGTGCCTGGAGAATCGGTGGCACAGATACG.

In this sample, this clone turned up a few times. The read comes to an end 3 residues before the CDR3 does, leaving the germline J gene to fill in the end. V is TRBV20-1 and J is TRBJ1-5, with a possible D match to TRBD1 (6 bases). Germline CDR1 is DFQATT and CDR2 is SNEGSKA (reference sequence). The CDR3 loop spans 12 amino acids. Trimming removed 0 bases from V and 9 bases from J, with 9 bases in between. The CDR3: CSARDPRGPQHF. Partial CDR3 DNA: TGCAGTGCTAGAGATCCCAGGGGGCCC.

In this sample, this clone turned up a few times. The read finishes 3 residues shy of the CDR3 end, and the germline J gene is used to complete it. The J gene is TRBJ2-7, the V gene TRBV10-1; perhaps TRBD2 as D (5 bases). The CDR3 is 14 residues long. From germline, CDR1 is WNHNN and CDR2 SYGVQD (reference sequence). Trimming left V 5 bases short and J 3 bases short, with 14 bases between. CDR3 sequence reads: CASSPDSEIYEQYF. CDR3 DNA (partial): TGCGCCAGCAGTCCGGACTCAGAGATCTACGAG.

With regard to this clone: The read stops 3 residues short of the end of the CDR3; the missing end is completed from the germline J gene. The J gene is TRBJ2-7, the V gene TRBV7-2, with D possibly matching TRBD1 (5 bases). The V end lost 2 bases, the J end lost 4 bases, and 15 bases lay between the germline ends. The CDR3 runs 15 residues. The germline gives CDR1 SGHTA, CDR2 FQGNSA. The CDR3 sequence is CASSLSPGPAYEQYF. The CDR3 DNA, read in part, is TGTGCCAGCAGCTTAAGTCCAGGGCCGGCGTACGAG.

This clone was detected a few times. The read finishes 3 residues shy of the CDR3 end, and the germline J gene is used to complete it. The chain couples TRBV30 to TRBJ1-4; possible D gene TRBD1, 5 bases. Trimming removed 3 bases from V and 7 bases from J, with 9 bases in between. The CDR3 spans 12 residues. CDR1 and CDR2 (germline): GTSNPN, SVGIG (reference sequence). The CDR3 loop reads CAWRVGAEKLFF. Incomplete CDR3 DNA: TGTGCCTGGAGGGTAGGGGCTGAAAAA.

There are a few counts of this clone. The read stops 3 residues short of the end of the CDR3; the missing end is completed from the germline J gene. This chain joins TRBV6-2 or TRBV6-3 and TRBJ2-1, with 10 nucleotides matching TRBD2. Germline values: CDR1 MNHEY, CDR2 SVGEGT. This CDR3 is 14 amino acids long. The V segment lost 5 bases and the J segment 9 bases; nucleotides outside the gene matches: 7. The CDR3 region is CASSIAGGPPEQFF. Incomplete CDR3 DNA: TGTGCCAGCAGTATAGCGGGGGGCCCCCCTGAG.

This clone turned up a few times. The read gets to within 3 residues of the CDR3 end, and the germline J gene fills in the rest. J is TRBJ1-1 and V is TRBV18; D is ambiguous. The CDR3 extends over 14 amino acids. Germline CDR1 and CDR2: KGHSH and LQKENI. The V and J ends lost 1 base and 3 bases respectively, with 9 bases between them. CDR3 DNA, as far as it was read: TGTGCCAGCTCACCACAAAAATCGGACACTGAA. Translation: CASSPQKSDTE. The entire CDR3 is CASSPQKSDTEAFF. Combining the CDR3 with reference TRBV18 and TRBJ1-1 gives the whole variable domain NAGVMQNPRHLVRRRGQEARLRCSPMKGHSHVYWYRQLPEEGLKFMVYLQKENIIDESGMPKERFSAEFPKEGPSILRIQQVVRGDSAAYFCASSPQKSDTEAFFGQGTRLTVV.

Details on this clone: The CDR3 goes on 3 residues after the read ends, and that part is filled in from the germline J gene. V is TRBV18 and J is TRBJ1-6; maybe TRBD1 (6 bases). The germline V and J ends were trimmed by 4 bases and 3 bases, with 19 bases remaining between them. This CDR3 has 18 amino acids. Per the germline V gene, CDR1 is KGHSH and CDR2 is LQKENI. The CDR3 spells CASSLTKGDPFYNSPLHF. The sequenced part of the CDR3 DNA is TGTGCCAGCTCACTTACCAAGGGGGACCCATTCTATAATTCACCC.

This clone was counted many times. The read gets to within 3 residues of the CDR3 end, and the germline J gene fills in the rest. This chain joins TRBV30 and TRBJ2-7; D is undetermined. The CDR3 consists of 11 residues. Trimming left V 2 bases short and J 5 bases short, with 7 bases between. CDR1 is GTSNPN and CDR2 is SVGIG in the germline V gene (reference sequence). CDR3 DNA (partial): TGTGCCTGGAGTAGGCTCAACGAG. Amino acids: CAWSRLNE. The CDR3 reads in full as CAWSRLNEQYF.

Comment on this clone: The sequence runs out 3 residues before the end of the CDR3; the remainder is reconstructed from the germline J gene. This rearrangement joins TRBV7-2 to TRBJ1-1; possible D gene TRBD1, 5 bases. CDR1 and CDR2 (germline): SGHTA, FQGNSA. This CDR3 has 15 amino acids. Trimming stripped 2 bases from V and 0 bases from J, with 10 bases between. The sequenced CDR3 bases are TGTGCCAGCAGCTTATTTGGGGGGATGAACACTGAA. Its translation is CASSLFGGMNTE. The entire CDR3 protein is CASSLFGGMNTEAFF. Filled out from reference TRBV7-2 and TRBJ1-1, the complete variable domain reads GAGVSQSPSNKVTEKGKDVELRCDPISGHTALYWYRQSLGQGLEFLIYFQGNSAPDKSGLPSDRFSAERTGGSVSTLTIQRTQQEDSAVYLCASSLFGGMNTEAFFGQGTRLTVV.

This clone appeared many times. The CDR3 sequence: CASRPRTGGDTEAFF. The DNA read from the CDR3 is TGTGCCAGCAGGCCCCGGACAGGGGGGGACACTGAA. The J gene is TRBJ1-1, the V gene TRBV6-2 or TRBV6-3; 10 bases match TRBD1. The sequence runs out 3 residues before the end of the CDR3; the remainder is reconstructed from the germline J gene. The J segment lost 3 bases and the V segment lost 6 bases, leaving 7 bases of the junction unmatched. This CDR3 region has 15 residues. Per germline, CDR1 MNHEY and CDR2 SVGEGT.

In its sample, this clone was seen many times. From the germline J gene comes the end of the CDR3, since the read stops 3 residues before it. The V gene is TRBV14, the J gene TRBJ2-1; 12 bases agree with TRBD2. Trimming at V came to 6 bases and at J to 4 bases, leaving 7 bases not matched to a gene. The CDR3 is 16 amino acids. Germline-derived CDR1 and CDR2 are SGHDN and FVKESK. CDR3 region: CASRRITSGGYNEQFF. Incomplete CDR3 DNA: TGTGCCAGCAGGCGCATTACTAGCGGGGGGTACAATGAG.

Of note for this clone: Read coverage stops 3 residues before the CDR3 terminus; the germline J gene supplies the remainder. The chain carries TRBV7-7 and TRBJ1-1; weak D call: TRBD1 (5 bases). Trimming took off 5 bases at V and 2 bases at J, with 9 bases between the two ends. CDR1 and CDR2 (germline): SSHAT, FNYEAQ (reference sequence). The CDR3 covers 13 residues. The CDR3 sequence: CASSLDRNTEAFF. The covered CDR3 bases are TGTGCCAGCAGCCTCGACAGAAACACTGAA.

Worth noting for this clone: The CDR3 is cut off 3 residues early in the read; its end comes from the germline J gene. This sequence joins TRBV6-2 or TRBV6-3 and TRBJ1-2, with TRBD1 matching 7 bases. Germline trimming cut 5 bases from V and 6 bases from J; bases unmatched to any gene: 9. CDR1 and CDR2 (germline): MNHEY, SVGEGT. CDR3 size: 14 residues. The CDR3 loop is CASSNVAGGNGYTF. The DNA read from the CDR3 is TGTGCCAGCAGTAACGTCGCAGGGGGAAATGGC.

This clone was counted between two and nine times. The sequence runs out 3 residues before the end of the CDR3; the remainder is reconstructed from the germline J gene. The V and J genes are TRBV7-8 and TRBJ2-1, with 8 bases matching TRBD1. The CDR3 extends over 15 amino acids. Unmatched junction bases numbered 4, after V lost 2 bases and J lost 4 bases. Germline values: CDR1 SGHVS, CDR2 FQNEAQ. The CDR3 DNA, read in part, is TGTGCCAGCAGCTTAACCCAGGGGGCTTACAATGAG. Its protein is CASSLTQGAYNE. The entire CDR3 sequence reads CASSLTQGAYNEQFF. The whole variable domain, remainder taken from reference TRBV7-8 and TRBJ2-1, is GAGVSQSPRYKVAKRGQDVALRCDPISGHVSLFWYQQALGQGPEFLTYFQNEAQLDKSGLPSDRFFAERPEGSVSTLKIQRTQQEDSAVYLCASSLTQGAYNEQFFGPGTRLTVL.

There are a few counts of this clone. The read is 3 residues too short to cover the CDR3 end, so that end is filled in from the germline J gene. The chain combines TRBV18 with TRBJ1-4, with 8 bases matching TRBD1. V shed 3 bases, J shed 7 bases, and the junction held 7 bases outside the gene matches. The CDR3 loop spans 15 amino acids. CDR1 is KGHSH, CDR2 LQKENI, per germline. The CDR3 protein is CASSPGTGGGEKLFF. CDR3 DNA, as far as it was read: TGTGCCAGCTCACCCGGGACAGGAGGTGGTGAAAAA.

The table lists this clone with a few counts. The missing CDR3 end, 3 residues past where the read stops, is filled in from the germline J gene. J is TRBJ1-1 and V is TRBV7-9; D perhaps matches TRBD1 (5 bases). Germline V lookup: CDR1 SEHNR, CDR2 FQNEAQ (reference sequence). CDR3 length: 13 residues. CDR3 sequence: CASSLIWAQGAFF. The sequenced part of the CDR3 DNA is TGTGCCAGCAGCTTAATTTGGGCCCAGGGA.